This T cell receptor (beta chain) derives from a study of T cells and copy number aberrations in small-cell lung cancer (dated by TCRdb to about 2021). About the study as a whole: Whole-exome sequencing of the same tumor regions was paired with TCR repertoire sequencing so that T cell metrics could be related to mutations and copy number aberrations. Tumor TCR data were available for approximately 16 patients, and approximately 14 patients had TCR data from both tumor and normal tissue. Points the paper makes about the study in general: Tumor T-cell density, richness and clonality were negatively correlated with higher copy number aberration burden. Compared with adjacent lung tissue, tumors showed lower T-cell density, richness and clonality, although the density difference was not significant. Every specimen was formalin-fixed paraffin-embedded tissue, a material known to introduce sequencing artifacts. A small sample size, resulting from surgical resection being uncommon in small-cell lung cancer, limited the study, and the findings need validation. The TCR repertoire varied greatly across regions, with roughly 75-97.7% of clones confined to one region, an overlap lower than in localized NSCLC.

Using multiplexed V- and J-gene primers, the immunoSEQ hsTCRB Kit amplified TCR-beta CDR3 regions from genomic DNA. Unique DNA barcodes were added in a second PCR, and the samples were pooled together with one negative control and one positive control. An Illumina MiSeq running a 150-cycle paired-end protocol was used to sequence the pooled TCR-beta libraries. From the authors' description of their analysis: Raw sequencing data were processed by Adaptive Biotechnologies into a report containing normalized, annotated TCR-beta repertoires. T-cell density was calculated by normalizing TCR-beta templates to usable DNA, with usable DNA estimated through amplification of housekeeping genes. Richness was the count of unique rearrangements, and clonality was defined as 1 minus Pielou's evenness. Intratumor TCR heterogeneity between regions was quantified with the Jaccard index, the Morisita overlap index, and the proportion of shared top-20 clonotypes. In TCRdb, the immuneACCESS table is reduced to in-frame sequences with V and J assigned. These tables do not hold every clone; where another copy was compared, an unresolved V gene accounts for under half, and the others remain unexplained. From that table come the V and J calls and clone size; the DNA was used to work out D and trimming. This sample lists approximately 1,300 clones; 84% were detected once. The biggest ten clones account for roughly 4.4% of the sample.

With regard to this clone: What antigen it recognizes has not been identified. No base quality values were provided; no much bigger clone lies one nucleotide off.

The donors were limited-stage small-cell lung cancer patients whose surgical resection took place in Hangzhou, China, between about 2008 and 2021. Every donor underwent upfront surgery with no preoperative chemotherapy or radiotherapy, and no donor received immunotherapy either before or after surgery. Each of the 15 to 20 patients in the sequenced cohort was a smoker or a heavy second-hand smoker. To represent spatial heterogeneity of the primary tumors, a grid approach was used to collect three regions from each tumor FFPE block. Tumor regions were macrodissected for enrichment of malignant cells, and only regions expected to yield at least 150 ng DNA were selected. The study used multi-region TCR-beta sequencing of resected limited-stage small-cell lung cancers together with tumor-adjacent lung tissue to characterize T cell repertoire heterogeneity. The AllPrep DNA/RNA FFPE Kit (Qiagen) was used to extract genomic DNA from FFPE tissue.

Clipping removes 4 bases from V and 5 bases from J, with 6 as the unmatched junction base count. From the germline V gene (reference sequence), CDR1 is GTSNPN and CDR2 is SVGIG. Reading from cysteine to phenylalanine, the CDR3 counts 13 amino acids. Here the CDR3 DNA is all that survives: 39 bases in frame from base 1. The chain links TRBV30 with TRBJ1-2, with 8 middle bases fitting TRBD1. Sequencing was performed on tumor tissue. The receptor was isolated from a man aged 55 to 70 with small cell lung cancer. The CDR3 region has the sequence CAWTPTGGYGYTF. The nucleotide sequence is TGTGCCTGGACCCCAACAGGGGGGTATGGCTACACCTTC.